This TCR beta chain is drawn from a study of blood T cell repertoires in COVID-19. Germline V gives CDR1 MNHEY, CDR2 SVGAGI. This CDR3 is built from 15 residues. Trimming left V 7 bases short and J 4 bases short, with 20 bases between. Clones were sequenced by immunoSEQ multiplex PCR, and TCRdb holds only the in-frame ones, with some missing. The data show over 150,000 clones, around 80% seen once. Sequencing was carried out using PBMCs or T cells enriched from blood (not recorded which). V usage is TRBV6-5 and J usage is TRBJ2-7; TRBD2 might be the D (6 bases). The TCR originated in a man aged 50 to 59 who had recovered from COVID-19. DNA of the CDR3: TGTGCCAGCAAAAGGGAGGCCTCGGGGTCGTACGAGCAGTACTTC. Protein sequence: CASKREASGSYEQYF.